The rows below give T cell receptor beta chains drawn from one sample of a study of T-cell reconstitution after alpha-beta-depleted transplantation in children. TCRdb re-analysed the PCR reads in MiXCR, keeping a single row per CDR3 protein. The sample includes about 460,000 distinct CDR3 sequences, about 12% seen only once; the top ten take around 5.6%. Sequenced material: PBMCs from the stem cell graft donor, taken from the stem cell graft. Every receptor here comes from a human donor who donated a stem cell graft to a child with combined immunodeficiency. Both conserved end residues are part of each CDR3. Fields, in order: V gene, J gene, clone size, D gene, CDR3 protein, CDR3 DNA. A D gene is named only where the DNA matches it firmly. Size tells how often a clone was seen (once, few, many) or the class of an expanded clone, and some rows leave it out.

v_gene: TRBV12-3/TRBV12-4; j_gene: TRBJ1-5; abundance: .; d_gene: TRBD1; CDR3aa: CASSFPRDRGEPQHF; CDR3nt: TGTGCCAGCAGTTTCCCCCGGGACAGGGGGGAGCCCCAGCATTTT
v_gene: TRBV10-3; j_gene: TRBJ2-7; abundance: many; d_gene: TRBD1; CDR3aa: CAISGTGGREQYF; CDR3nt: TGTGCCATCAGTGGGACAGGGGGTCGCGAGCAGTACTTC
v_gene: TRBV5-5; j_gene: TRBJ2-7; abundance: .; d_gene: TRBD1; CDR3aa: CASSLVPGGSYEQYF; CDR3nt: TGTGCCAGCAGCTTGGTTCCAGGGGGCTCCTACGAGCAGTACTTC
v_gene: TRBV3-1; j_gene: TRBJ2-5; abundance: .; d_gene: .; CDR3aa: CASSQDAGRETQYF; CDR3nt: TGTGCCAGCAGCCAAGATGCAGGGCGGGAGACCCAGTACTTC
v_gene: TRBV27; j_gene: TRBJ1-1; abundance: many; d_gene: .; CDR3aa: CASSFRANTEAFF; CDR3nt: TGTGCCAGCAGTTTCAGGGCGAACACTGAAGCTTTCTTT
v_gene: TRBV28; j_gene: TRBJ1-1; abundance: many; d_gene: .; CDR3aa: CASSWFNTEAFF; CDR3nt: TGTGCCAGCAGTTGGTTTAACACTGAAGCTTTCTTT
v_gene: TRBV12-3/TRBV12-4; j_gene: TRBJ2-4; abundance: few; d_gene: TRBD1; CDR3aa: CASRPGTGLAKNIQYF; CDR3nt: TGTGCCAGCAGACCCGGGACAGGTCTAGCCAAAAACATTCAGTACTTC
v_gene: TRBV28; j_gene: TRBJ2-1; abundance: .; d_gene: .; CDR3aa: CASRKWWDEQFF; CDR3nt: TGTGCCAGCAGAAAGTGGTGGGATGAGCAGTTCTTC
v_gene: TRBV29-1; j_gene: TRBJ2-7; abundance: many; d_gene: .; CDR3aa: CSVGVSSHEQYF; CDR3nt: TGCAGCGTTGGGGTGAGCTCCCACGAGCAGTACTTC
v_gene: TRBV5-1; j_gene: TRBJ2-2; abundance: few; d_gene: TRBD1; CDR3aa: CASSPYYRQGDTGELFF; CDR3nt: TGCGCCAGCAGCCCCTATTACAGACAGGGGGACACCGGGGAGCTGTTTTTT
v_gene: TRBV7-9; j_gene: TRBJ2-3; abundance: .; d_gene: TRBD1; CDR3aa: CASSSRTGKQADTQYF; CDR3nt: TGTGCCAGCAGCTCTCGGACAGGGAAGCAGGCAGATACGCAGTATTTT
v_gene: TRBV24-1; j_gene: TRBJ1-1; abundance: many; d_gene: .; CDR3aa: CATSVGMGTEAFF; CDR3nt: TGTGCCACCAGTGTTGGGATGGGAACTGAAGCTTTCTTT
v_gene: TRBV13; j_gene: TRBJ2-7; abundance: once; d_gene: .; CDR3aa: CASSVGGVSSYEQYF; CDR3nt: TGTGCCAGCAGCGTGGGGGGAGTTAGCTCCTACGAGCAGTACTTC
v_gene: TRBV20-1; j_gene: TRBJ2-7; abundance: few; d_gene: .; CDR3aa: CSASRQVGYEQYF; CDR3nt: TGCAGTGCTAGTAGGCAGGTTGGCTACGAGCAGTACTTC
v_gene: TRBV4-3; j_gene: TRBJ2-2; abundance: few; d_gene: TRBD1; CDR3aa: CASSQETGGDTGELFF; CDR3nt: TGCGCCAGCAGCCAAGAGACAGGGGGCGATACCGGGGAGCTGTTTTTT